This TCR beta chain is from a study of post-analysis software for immune sequencing data. Germline V gene lookup returns CDR1 SGHNT and CDR2 YENEEA. V gave up 3 bases and J gave up 9 bases; unmatched junction bases: 6. The CDR3 length is 15 residues. Remarks on this clonotype: Its target is not known.

The authors incorporated unique molecular identifiers into the TCR beta cDNA libraries. Out of about 1 to 11 million T cells, some 500,000 cDNA molecules were generated. MiXCR, run by TCRdb on the PCR reads, gives a single entry per CDR3 protein. Of 650,000 to 850,000 distinct CDR3 sequences listed, around 46% are singletons. Broader study findings: Diversity measured as normalized Chao1 was significantly lower in multiple sclerosis patients than in controls. Samples made in the same batch grouped tightly together by F measure. Four to six TRBV segments (TRBV5-6, TRBV5-1 and TRBV20-1 among them) occurred more frequently in patients than in controls.

The sequencing sample was made of blood. The TCR sequence derives from a girl aged 10 to 17 with multiple sclerosis. The rearrangement uses TRBV11-3 and TRBJ2-1; 12 nucleotides match TRBD2. The CDR3 region is CASSFGLAGLVEQFF. The CDR3 bases are TGTGCCAGCAGCTTTGGACTAGCGGGACTTGTTGAGCAGTTCTTC.